The rows below give T cell receptor beta chains drawn from one sample of a study of blood T cell repertoires in COVID-19. Assay: immunoSEQ multiplex PCR; the TCRdb copy retains only in-frame clones and omits some. The sample records just over 650,000 clones, about 87% being singletons. The material sequenced was peripheral blood. Receptors were obtained from a woman aged 18-29 years with acute or convalescent COVID-19. CDR3s include the opening cysteine and the closing phenylalanine or tryptophan. Each record gives: clone size, D gene, V gene, J gene, CDR3 DNA, CDR3 protein. D genes are given only for firm matches. A row's size may be missing; if present it is once, few, many or a size class.

.	.	TRBV5-6	TRBJ1-6	TGTGCCAGCAGCCCCGGGACAAGGCTTAAATCCTATAATTCACCCCTCCACTTT	CASSPGTRLKSYNSPLHF
once	TRBD2	TRBV9	TRBJ2-3	TGTGCCAGCAGCGGACTAGCGACCGCTAGCACAGATACGCAGTATTTT	CASSGLATASTDTQYF
.	.	TRBV25-1	TRBJ1-3	TGTGCCAGCAGTGAGGCGGGGATGGGAAACACCATATATTTT	CASSEAGMGNTIYF
.	TRBD1	TRBV7-6	TRBJ1-4	TGTGCCAGCAGCGCGGGACAGAGTGGGAATGAAAAACTGTTTTTT	CASSAGQSGNEKLFF
.	TRBD1	TRBV6-2/TRBV6-3	TRBJ2-7	TGTGCCAGCAGTTGGACAGGGGGCCGGTACTTC	CASSWTGGRYF
few	TRBD2	TRBV7-2	TRBJ2-7	TGTGCCAGCAGCTTAGCGCCACTAGGGAGGGTACGGTACGAGCAGTACTTC	CASSLAPLGRVRYEQYF
.	TRBD2	TRBV6-2/TRBV6-3	TRBJ2-7	TGTGCCAGCAGTTACGCGGGGGGGCGCTACGAGCAGTACTTC	CASSYAGGRYEQYF
.	TRBD2	TRBV30	TRBJ2-7	TGTGCCTGGAGTGCCCTCACCGGGGGGCGGGGGGTCTACGAGCAGTACTTC	CAWSALTGGRGVYEQYF
.	.	TRBV30	TRBJ1-6	TGTGCCTGTCGGACAGCGAGCTCCTATAATTCACCCCTCCACTTT	CACRTASSYNSPLHF
.	TRBD1	TRBV19	TRBJ2-7	TGTGCCAGTAGTATAGATAGGACAGGGTCCAGGTACGAGCAGTACTTC	CASSIDRTGSRYEQYF
.	TRBD1	TRBV11-2	TRBJ1-1	TGTGCCAGCACCCTTACTGGACAGGGTAAACCTGAAGCTTTCTTT	CASTLTGQGKPEAFF
.	TRBD2	TRBV5-1	TRBJ2-1	TGCGCCAGCAGCTCCGGGACTAGCGGGGGGGCAGATGAGCAGTTCTTC	CASSSGTSGGADEQFF
.	.	TRBV3-1/TRBV3-2	TRBJ1-1	TGTGCCAGCAGCCAAGGTGGGGGGGTAATAGGGGCTTTCTTT	CASSQGGGVIGAFF
once	.	TRBV30	TRBJ1-5	TGTGCCTGGAACCCAGGCAGGGGCCCGGGGCAGCCCCAGCATTTT	CAWNPGRGPGQPQHF
once	TRBD2	TRBV11-2	TRBJ2-1	TGTGCCAGCAGACCCACCGGGACTAGCGGGGGCAATGAGCAGTTCTTC	CASRPTGTSGGNEQFF
.	.	TRBV7-2	TRBJ1-1	TGTGCCAGCAGCTTAGCTATAGGCCCTAGGAGGGGGAACACTGAAGCTTTCTTT	CASSLAIGPRRGNTEAFF
.	TRBD1	TRBV6-4	TRBJ1-5	TGTGCCAGCAGTGAGGGACAGGGCAATCAGCCCCAGCATTTT	CASSEGQGNQPQHF
.	TRBD1	TRBV19	TRBJ1-5	TGTGCCAGTAGTACAATGTGGGGACAGGTCAATCAGCCCCAGCATTTT	CASSTMWGQVNQPQHF
.	.	TRBV10-3	TRBJ1-3	TGTGCCATCAGTGGCAGGGGAACTGGAAACACCATATATTTT	CAISGRGTGNTIYF
.	TRBD1	TRBV2	TRBJ1-4	TGTGCCAGCAGTGAAGAGGGGGCTCTCGCGGAGAAACTGTTTTTT	CASSEEGALAEKLFF
.	TRBD1	TRBV9	TRBJ2-6	TGTGCCAGCAGCGTAGGGACAGGGGGAGGCTCTGGGGCCAACGTCCTGACTTTC	CASSVGTGGGSGANVLTF
few	TRBD1	TRBV27	TRBJ1-2	TGTGCCAGCACCCCCGGCAGGGGGCATCCCGATGGCTACACCTTC	CASTPGRGHPDGYTF
.	TRBD1	TRBV24-1	TRBJ2-6	TGTGCCACCAGTGATCCGCCGGGACAGGCTCTCTCTGGGGCCAACGTCCTGACTTTC	CATSDPPGQALSGANVLTF
.	.	TRBV21-1	TRBJ2-7	TGTGCCAGCATCCACATTATCCGGGACAGGGCCCACGAGCAGTACTTC	CASIHIIRDRAHEQYF
.	TRBD1	TRBV4-1	TRBJ2-1	TGCGCCAGCAGCCCAACTGTATTACAGGGGATCTACAATGAGCAGTTCTTC	CASSPTVLQGIYNEQFF
.	TRBD1	TRBV10-2	TRBJ2-2	TGCGCCAGCAGTCACCCCCGGACAGGGGGGGACACCGGGGAGCTGTTTTTT	CASSHPRTGGDTGELFF
.	TRBD1	TRBV4-1	TRBJ2-1	TGCGCCAGCAGCCAACTCCCTCCGGGACAGGGTGCCAATGAGCAGTTCTTC	CASSQLPPGQGANEQFF
.	TRBD1	TRBV5-5	TRBJ2-7	TGTGCCAGCAGCTTCGCAGGGGGCTACGAGCAGTACTTC	CASSFAGGYEQYF
.	TRBD1	TRBV6-5	TRBJ1-3	TGTGCCAGCAGTTACTCCGGGACAGGGACTGGAAACACCATATATTTT	CASSYSGTGTGNTIYF
.	.	TRBV6-4	TRBJ2-2	.	CASSSSNTGELFF
.	.	TRBV10-2	TRBJ1-2	TGCGCCAGCAGTGAGCGGGCAGGGTTTGGCTATGGCTACACCTTC	CASSERAGFGYGYTF
.	.	TRBV6-5	TRBJ1-4	TGTGCCAGCAGCCTCGGACACGACAATGAAAAACTGTTTTTT	CASSLGHDNEKLFF
once	TRBD1	TRBV19	TRBJ1-1	TGTGCCAGTCTCAGACAGGGTTACACTGAAGCTTTCTTT	CASLRQGYTEAFF
.	TRBD1	TRBV27	TRBJ1-4	TGTGCCAGCAGTGCGGGACAGTTCTTACTTGGTGAAAAACTGTTTTTT	CASSAGQFLLGEKLFF
.	.	TRBV4-1	TRBJ1-2	TGCGCCAGCAGCCAAGGATCACGCGTCTATGGCTACACCTTC	CASSQGSRVYGYTF